The 31 T cell receptor beta chains presented below share a single source sample, sequenced in a study of T cell repertoires in cytomegalovirus infection. TCRdb itself ran the reads through MiXCR, one entry per CDR3 protein. The sample comprises 55,000 to 85,000 distinct CDR3 sequences, about 4% of which are singletons, and about 22% rests with the top ten. Sequencing was performed on PBMCs. Source of these receptors: a human donor in good health (CMV status not recorded). Some clones in this sample may be carry-over from other donors' samples.

Many counts were recorded for this clonotype. The V call is TRBV7-2, the J call TRBJ1-6, with TRBD1 matching over 7 bases. The V and J ends lost 5 bases and 5 bases, in that order; junction bases with no gene match: 6. Germline assignment: CDR1 SGHTA and CDR2 FQGNSA. The CDR3 has 15 amino acids. The chain's CDR3 is CASSQGQPDNSPLHF. The CDR3 DNA sequence: TGTGCCAGCAGCCAGGGACAGCCGGATAATTCACCCCTCCACTTT.

This clonotype was recorded many times. The J gene is TRBJ2-7, the V gene TRBV12-3 or TRBV12-4; 8 nucleotides align to TRBD1. Losses at the gene ends were 5 bases for V and 5 bases for J; bases not matched to a gene: 5. The CDR3 contains 13 residues. CDR3: CASSLGQGDEQYF. CDR3 coding DNA: TGTGCCAGCAGTCTTGGACAGGGTGACGAGCAGTACTTC.

This clonotype was counted at least ten times. The V and J genes are TRBV7-2 and TRBJ1-2; D is undetermined. The CDR3 extends over 13 amino acids. The V and J ends lost 6 bases and 6 bases respectively, with 14 bases between them. Germline assignment: CDR1 SGHTA and CDR2 FQGNSA. In DNA, the CDR3 is TGTGCCAGCAGACCTACTCCCGTGGATGGCTACACCTTC. It encodes CASRPTPVDGYTF. Full variable domain (rest looked up from reference TRBV7-2 and TRBJ1-2): GAGVSQSPSNKVTEKGKDVELRCDPISGHTALYWYRQSLGQGLEFLIYFQGNSAPDKSGLPSDRFSAERTGGSVSTLTIQRTQQEDSAVYLCASRPTPVDGYTFGSGTRLTVV.

In this sample, this clonotype turned up many times. The J gene is TRBJ1-6, the V gene TRBV7-2; TRBD1 matches at 9 bases. The V and J ends lost 5 bases and 10 bases, in that order; junction bases with no gene match: 6. The CDR3 is 14 residues long. Germline assignment: CDR1 SGHTA and CDR2 FQGNSA. For the CDR3, the DNA is TGTGCCAGCAGCGTAGGGGACAGGGTCTCACCCCTCCACTTT. It specifies CASSVGDRVSPLHF.

This clonotype occurred many times. The J gene is TRBJ1-2, the V gene TRBV7-2, with D maybe TRBD1 (5 bases). Trimming took off 5 bases at V and 4 bases at J, with 11 bases between the two ends. In germline, CDR1 is SGHTA, CDR2 FQGNSA. This CDR3 has 13 residues. Here the CDR3 reads CASSRGGGYGYTF. The CDR3 nucleotides are TGTGCCAGCAGCCGCGGGGGGGGCTATGGCTACACCTTC.

This clonotype was counted ten times or more. The chain uses TRBV7-9 and TRBJ1-4, with a weak D call TRBD1 (6 bases). This CDR3 contains 15 residues. Germline V gives CDR1 SEHNR, CDR2 FQNEAQ (reference sequence). V lost 4 bases and J lost 1, with 10 bases in between. CDR3 sequence: CASSSQQGTNEKLFF. The CDR3 nucleotides read TGTGCCAGCAGCTCCCAACAGGGAACTAATGAAAAACTGTTTTTT.

This clonotype occurred many times. The chain links TRBV6-5 to TRBJ1-5; tentative D call: TRBD1 (5 bases). This CDR3 comprises 15 residues. Germline V gene sequence: CDR1 MNHEY, CDR2 SVGAGI. Trimming took 9 bases from V and 4 from J, leaving 19 bases between them. In DNA, the CDR3 is TGTGCCAGTTCGAGGCAACGGGGGGTAAATCAGCCCCAGCATTTT. Encoded protein: CASSRQRGVNQPQHF.

This clonotype occurred many times. The gene calls are TRBV7-2 and TRBJ2-1, with D tentatively TRBD2 (5 bases). V was pared by 3 bases and J by 6 bases, with 15 bases between. The CDR3 has 15 residues. Per the germline V gene, CDR1 is SGHTA and CDR2 is FQGNSA. CDR3 amino acids: CASSFLRTAGNEQFF. Written as DNA, the CDR3 is TGTGCCAGCAGCTTCTTAAGGACCGCGGGCAATGAGCAGTTCTTC.

This clonotype was observed many times. The CDR3 spells CASSIGDRGSAAFF. The CDR3 region has the DNA TGTGCCAGTAGTATAGGTGACAGGGGGTCGGCAGCTTTCTTT. The rearrangement uses TRBV19 and TRBJ1-1, with 9 bases fitting TRBD1. Germline CDR1 is LNHDA and CDR2 is SQIVND (reference sequence). The CDR3 is 14 amino acids. V dropped 1 base and J dropped 10; count of bases not matched to a gene: 7.

This clonotype was seen many times. The chain is built from TRBV7-2 and TRBJ2-2; 12 nucleotides agree with TRBD2. The junction had 4 bases not matched to a gene; V was cut back by 10 bases and J by 4 bases. The CDR3 extends over 14 amino acids. The germline V gene has CDR1 SGHTA and CDR2 FQGNSA. CDR3 sequence reads: CATKTSGSTGELFF. As DNA, the CDR3 is TGTGCCACCAAGACTAGCGGGAGCACCGGGGAGCTGTTTTTT.

This chain joins TRBV10-3 and TRBJ1-1, with D possibly being TRBD1 (5 bases). The V and J ends lost 3 bases and 2 bases respectively, with 16 bases between them. The germline V gene has CDR1 ENHRY and CDR2 SYGVKD. The length of the CDR3 is 16 residues. The CDR3 DNA reads TGTGCCATCAGTGAAGGGGCAGGTCTAATTAACACTGAAGCTTTCTTT. It is translated as CAISEGAGLINTEAFF.

This clonotype has ten or more counts. The J gene is TRBJ2-1, the V gene TRBV7-2; D might be TRBD2 (7 bases). The CDR3 has 15 residues. Deletions cut 2 bases from V and 6 bases from J, with 14 bases between. Germline V gene lookup returns CDR1 SGHTA and CDR2 FQGNSA. This chain's CDR3 is CASSLSWGGRNEQFF. DNA for the CDR3: TGTGCCAGCAGCTTATCGTGGGGGGGCCGCAATGAGCAGTTCTTC.

This clonotype was seen a handful of times. The V call is TRBV7-2, the J call TRBJ1-2, with D possibly being TRBD1 (5 bases). Germline V gene lookup returns CDR1 SGHTA and CDR2 FQGNSA. The CDR3 is 15 amino acids. Trimming cost V 4 bases and J 4 bases, with 16 bases left between them. CDR3 region: CASSSVGPRFYGYTF. In DNA form, the CDR3 reads TGTGCCAGCAGCTCCGTGGGACCGCGTTTCTATGGCTACACCTTC.

This clonotype occurred many times. The chain couples TRBV10-3 to TRBJ2-5; possible D gene TRBD2, 5 bases. The length of the CDR3 is 14 residues. Trimming pared 10 bases from V and 3 bases from J, leaving 18 bases between. Germline CDR1 reads ENHRY; CDR2 reads SYGVKD. The CDR3 region is CATSGGLEKETQYF. The CDR3 coding sequence is TGTGCCACCTCGGGCGGGTTGGAGAAAGAGACCCAGTACTTC.

This clonotype ranks as medium-sized (0.01 to 0.1%). The rearrangement joins TRBV7-2 to TRBJ2-1, with D perhaps TRBD2 (6 bases). CDR1 SGHTA and CDR2 FQGNSA come from the germline V gene. This CDR3 spans 13 amino acids. Between the trimmed V and J ends, which lost 1 base and 9 bases, there was a span of 10 bases. The CDR3 loop is CASSLGPGVEQFF. For the CDR3, the DNA is TGTGCCAGCAGCTTAGGTCCGGGGGTTGAGCAGTTCTTC.

This clonotype was seen repeatedly, ten times or more. The chain combines TRBV7-8 with TRBJ2-7; the D is unclear. V was clipped by 5 bases and J by 0 bases, with 8 bases between them. Germline V gene sequence: CDR1 SGHVS, CDR2 FQNEAQ. The CDR3 is 13 amino acids. The CDR3 protein is CASSIRGSYEQYF. In DNA form, the CDR3 reads TGTGCCAGCAGCATCCGCGGCTCCTACGAGCAGTACTTC.

Comments on this clonotype: A much larger clone lies one base from this, so it may be a read error. CDR3 coding DNA: TGTGCCAGCAGACTGCACAATGAGCAGTTCTTC. This translates into CASRLHNEQFF. V and J are TRBV7-2 and TRBJ2-1, with D unclear. CDR3 length equals 11 residues. Trimming cost V 6 bases and J 5 bases, with 5 bases left between them. Germline CDR1 is SGHTA and CDR2 is FQGNSA.

There are many counts of this clonotype. In nucleotides, the CDR3 is TGTGCCAGCAGCTCCCAAGGGGCAGGGTGGGTCACTGAAGCTTTCTTT. Translation: CASSSQGAGWVTEAFF. The chain has TRBV7-2 and TRBJ1-1; tentative D call: TRBD1 (5 bases). Between the trimmed V and J ends, which lost 4 bases and 4 bases, there was a span of 19 bases. Germline assignment: CDR1 SGHTA and CDR2 FQGNSA. This CDR3 comprises 16 residues.

Regarding this clonotype: One base away lies a much larger clone, so this may be a sequencing read error. J is TRBJ2-1 and V is TRBV6-5; a weak D match, TRBD2 (6 bases). The DNA end is more similar to TRBJ2-7, so the J call may be wrong. CDR1 and CDR2 from the germline V gene are MNHEY and SVGAGI. The CDR3 sequence is 14 residues long. The CDR3 bases are TGTGCCAGCAGTTACTCACTAGCCCCCCATGAGCAGTACTTC. It specifies CASSYSLAPHEQYF.

This clonotype showed up many times. The rearrangement links TRBV7-2 to TRBJ1-1; possibly TRBD1 for D (6 bases). The length of the CDR3 is 15 residues. The V end was cut by 5 bases, the J end by 7 bases, with 20 bases between. CDR1 is SGHTA and CDR2 is FQGNSA in the germline V gene. The CDR3 coding sequence is TGTGCCAGCAGCGAACAGACAGGTTTGAGGGGTGAAGCTTTCTTT. Protein product: CASSEQTGLRGEAFF.

This clonotype was seen only a few times. The CDR3 loop reads CASSPGTSGRVNTGELFF. CDR3 DNA sequence: TGTGCCAGCAGCCCGGGGACTAGCGGGAGGGTGAACACCGGGGAGCTGTTTTTT. The chain employs TRBV7-8 and TRBJ2-2; TRBD2 matches at 16 bases. Germline CDR1 reads SGHVS; CDR2 reads FQNEAQ. The CDR3 totals 18 residues. J lost 1 base, V lost 5 bases, and 4 bases had no gene match.

The V and J genes are TRBV12-3 or TRBV12-4 and TRBJ1-1; TRBD1 is a possible D gene (5 bases). Trimming took 6 bases from V and 0 from J, leaving 11 bases between them. This CDR3 contains 14 residues. The CDR3 DNA follows: TGTGCCAGCAGCACCAGGGCCATGAACACTGAAGCTTTCTTT. Translated: CASSTRAMNTEAFF.

This clonotype was counted at least ten times. This rearrangement joins TRBV20-1 to TRBJ2-4; 7 bases map to TRBD1. J lost 6 bases, V lost 3 bases, and 11 bases had no gene match. The CDR3 loop spans 15 amino acids. The germline gives CDR1 DFQATT, CDR2 SNEGSKA (reference sequence). In DNA form, the CDR3 reads TGCAGTGCTAGCTACCCCGGGGACAGCCGAAACATTCAGTACTTC. This codes for CSASYPGDSRNIQYF.

This clonotype was seen ten or more times. This chain joins TRBV7-2 and TRBJ2-3; D gene unclear. In germline, CDR1 is SGHTA, CDR2 FQGNSA. The CDR3 totals 16 residues. Trimming removed 1 base from V and 3 bases from J, with 14 bases in between. CDR3 bases: TGTGCCAGCAGCTTAGTCTCCCGACGTGCAACAGATACGCAGTATTTT. It is translated as CASSLVSRRATDTQYF.

This clonotype has ten or more counts. The chain uses TRBV7-2 and TRBJ2-7; D is ambiguous. This CDR3 is 14 amino acids long. CDR1 is SGHTA, CDR2 FQGNSA, per germline. V shed 5 bases and J shed 3 bases, with 14 bases lying between them. The CDR3 region has the DNA TGTGCCAGCAGCACCCACCGGGTCCTCTACGAGCAGTACTTC. It is translated as CASSTHRVLYEQYF.

This clonotype has ten or more counts. The gene calls are TRBV20-1 and TRBJ2-3; 11 nucleotides line up with TRBD2. Germline V CDR1 and CDR2: DFQATT, SNEGSKA (reference sequence). This CDR3 is built from 16 residues. J was trimmed by 8 bases and V by 0 bases; bases with no gene match: 10. DNA of the CDR3: TGCAGTGCTAGAGATAAGCTAGCGGGAGGAGCAGTTACGCAGTATTTT. Its translation is CSARDKLAGGAVTQYF.

This clonotype was found many times. The chain is built from TRBV7-8 and TRBJ2-2, with 12 bases lining up with TRBD1. Germline loops: CDR1 SGHVS, CDR2 FQNEAQ. This CDR3 has 15 residues. V trimming: 1 base; J trimming: 9 bases; junction bases outside the gene matches: 3. CDR3 nucleotides: TGTGCCAGCAGCTTAGGCGGGACAGGGGGCCGGGAGCTGTTTTTT. Protein sequence: CASSLGGTGGRELFF.

This clonotype was picked up many times. The chain recombines TRBV7-2 with TRBJ2-7; 8 nucleotides line up with TRBD2. The CDR3 consists of 15 residues. Germline V gives CDR1 SGHTA, CDR2 FQGNSA. Unmatched junction bases numbered 9, after V lost 5 bases and J lost 3 bases. CDR3 loop: CASSPGGGLNYEQYF. As DNA, the CDR3 is TGTGCCAGCAGCCCCGGGGGGGGGCTAAACTACGAGCAGTACTTC.

This clonotype was detected ten times or more. Here the CDR3 DNA reads TGTGCCAGCAGCTTAGCGGGCTGGACACCGTACTTC. Protein: CASSLAGWTPYF. The rearrangement uses TRBV7-2 and TRBJ2-7, with a tentative D call TRBD1 (5 bases). The V end was cut by 0 bases, the J end by 12 bases, with 12 bases between. The CDR3 loop spans 12 amino acids. CDR1 SGHTA and CDR2 FQGNSA come from the germline V gene.

At least ten counts were recorded for this clonotype. The V gene is TRBV10-3, the J gene TRBJ2-7; no definite D call. CDR3 length: 14 amino acids. The ends were cut back, 3 bases at V and 0 bases at J, with 9 bases in the middle. The V gene's germline CDR1 is ENHRY and CDR2 SYGVKD. CDR3 region: CAISERHGSYEQYF. The CDR3 nucleotides are TGTGCCATCAGTGAAAGGCACGGCTCCTACGAGCAGTACTTC.

This clonotype was detected ten times or more. The V gene is TRBV29-1, the J gene TRBJ2-7, with D possibly called TRBD1 or TRBD2 (5 bases each). CDR1 and CDR2 (germline): SQVTM, ANQGSEA. CDR3 size: 12 residues. The V and J ends lost 4 bases and 2 bases respectively, with 9 bases between them. DNA of the CDR3: TGCAGCGTTGGGGACGGCACCTACGAGCAGTACTTC. This translates into CSVGDGTYEQYF.